The 19 T cell receptor beta chains below were found in one sample sequenced in a study of HIV-infected children after antiretroviral therapy interruption. The TCR library was built from RNA with a 3' RACE protocol and unique molecular identifiers. TCRdb reanalysed the 3' RACE reads using MiXCR and keeps one entry per CDR3 protein. The sample consists of about 37,000 distinct CDR3 sequences, approximately 7% of them appearing once. As for treatment: PENTA 11 planned treatment interruption arm or continuous ART arm. Sequences were derived from CD45RA+ CD4+ T cells from PBMCs, pooled from several time points, sampled from a donor given antiretroviral therapy, either interrupted or continuous. As for subset: naive CD4+ CD45RA+ CD45RO- T cells. Receptors were obtained from a pool of human donors with HIV.

This clonotype came up many times. The J gene is TRBJ2-3, the V gene TRBV7-2; 11 bases are a match to TRBD2. This CDR3 contains 15 residues. Germline V gene sequence: CDR1 SGHTA, CDR2 FQGNSA. The V segment lost 5 bases and the J segment 3 bases; nucleotides outside the gene matches: 4. CDR3 coding DNA: TGTGCCAGCAGCCTTTGGACTAGCGGGACAGATACGCAGTATTTT. This codes for CASSLWTSGTDTQYF.

This clonotype was seen only a few times. The V gene is TRBV5-1, the J gene TRBJ1-1; possible D gene TRBD1, 5 bases. This CDR3 is 16 amino acids long. CDR1 SGHRS and CDR2 YFSETQ come from the germline V gene. Trimming pared 0 bases from V and 7 bases from J, leaving 19 bases between. The CDR3 loop reads CASSLDVEKRGVEAFF. DNA of the CDR3: TGCGCCAGCAGCTTGGATGTGGAAAAGAGAGGGGTTGAAGCTTTCTTT.

Ten or more counts support this clonotype. The chain links TRBV15 to TRBJ2-1; no firm D call. The CDR3 sequence is 15 residues long. The V end lost 1 base, the J end lost 1 base, and 8 bases lay between the germline ends. Germline V gene data show CDR1 as LNHNV and CDR2 as YYDKDF (reference sequence). The CDR3 region is CATSRGEGSYNEQFF. The CDR3 DNA follows: TGTGCCACCAGCAGAGGGGAAGGGTCCTACAATGAGCAGTTCTTC.

A word on this clonotype: This sequence may be a read error, since a much larger clone differs from it by one base. The chain uses TRBV29-1 and TRBJ2-6; D possibly corresponds to TRBD1 (5 bases). This CDR3 contains 15 residues. Germline CDR1 is SQVTM and CDR2 is ANQGSEA. As DNA, the CDR3 is TGCAGCGTTGAAGTCCCGAGCTCTGGGGCCGACGTCCTGACTTTC. Translated: CSVEVPSSGADVLTF. Filled out from reference TRBV29-1 and TRBJ2-6, the complete variable domain reads SAVISQKPSRDICQRGTSLTIQCQVDSQVTMMFWYRQQPGQSLTLIATANQGSEATYESGFVIDKFPISRPNLTFSTLTVSNMSPEDSSIYLCSVEVPSSGADVLTFGAGSRLTVL.

This clonotype was counted at least ten times. The rearrangement uses TRBV7-2 and TRBJ1-6; D is perhaps TRBD1 (6 bases). V shed 5 bases and J shed 7 bases, with 21 bases lying between them. This CDR3 region has 17 residues. From germline, CDR1 is SGHTA and CDR2 FQGNSA. CDR3 amino acids: CASSPRGAGAINSPLHF. CDR3 DNA sequence: TGTGCCAGCAGCCCGAGGGGGGCGGGGGCAATCAATTCACCCCTCCACTTT.

This chain uses TRBV27 with TRBJ2-7; D is uncertain. CDR3 length: 13 residues. CDR1 and CDR2 from the germline V gene are MNHEY and SMNVEV (reference sequence). V was shortened by 0 bases and J by 0 bases, with 3 bases between the two germline ends. The CDR3 sequence is CASSLSVSYEQYF. Written as DNA, the CDR3 is TGTGCCAGCAGTTTATCGGTCTCCTACGAGCAGTACTTC.

This clonotype was observed at least ten times. The chain combines TRBV29-1 with TRBJ2-1; 10 nucleotides line up with TRBD2. Germline CDR1 and CDR2: SQVTM and ANQGSEA. This CDR3 region has 14 residues. Germline trimming cut 4 bases from V and 6 bases from J; bases unmatched to any gene: 6. DNA for the CDR3: TGCAGCGTTGGACGGACTAGCGGAATCAATGAGCAGTTCTTC. Translated: CSVGRTSGINEQFF.

This clonotype has more than one count but fewer than ten. The rearrangement links TRBV6-6 to TRBJ1-5; D perhaps matches TRBD1 (6 bases). CDR3 length equals 16 residues. Germline values: CDR1 MNHNY, CDR2 SVGAGI (reference sequence). Trimming left V 0 bases short and J 0 bases short, with 9 bases between. The CDR3, as DNA: TGTGCCAGCAGTTACTCACGGGGGGCTAGCAATCAGCCCCAGCATTTT. Translation gives CASSYSRGASNQPQHF.

This clonotype was seen repeatedly, ten times or more. The chain has TRBV4-3 and TRBJ2-1, with TRBD2 matching 14 bases. The CDR3 contains 16 residues. CDR1 and CDR2 (germline): LGHNA, YSLEER. V shed 1 base and J 15 bases; nucleotides not matched to a gene: 11. The CDR3 sequence is CASSQGLAGGQVVLFF. The CDR3 DNA follows: TGCGCCAGCAGCCAAGGACTAGCGGGGGGGCAGGTCGTCTTGTTCTTC.

This clonotype has ten or more counts. This chain links TRBV28 with TRBJ2-7; 8 nucleotides line up with TRBD2. The CDR3 extends over 11 amino acids. Germline V gene data show CDR1 as MDHEN and CDR2 as SYDVKM. The CDR3 loop is CASGTGYEQYF. The CDR3, as DNA: TGTGCTAGCGGGACTGGATATGAACAGTACTTC.

The chain links TRBV20-1 to TRBJ2-4; D uncertain. Germline V CDR1 and CDR2: DFQATT, SNEGSKA (reference sequence). The CDR3 has 12 residues. The CDR3 DNA reads as TGCAGCGTAGTTGAAGGCCAAAACATTCAGTACTTC. Protein sequence: CSVVEGQNIQYF.

As for this clonotype: A junction end diverges from the germline sequence, so it may reflect a read error. The V call is TRBV10-3, the J call TRBJ2-5; 8 bases line up with TRBD1. Germline CDR1 ENHRY, CDR2 SYGVKD. The CDR3 covers 14 residues. The CDR3 nucleotides read TGTGCCAGCGGTGAAGACAGGGGCCAAGACACCCAGTACTTT. Its protein is CASGEDRGQDTQYF.

This clonotype was recorded at least ten times. The chain carries TRBV20-1 and TRBJ2-3; D is tentatively TRBD1 or TRBD2 (6 bases each). Per germline, CDR1 DFQATT and CDR2 SNEGSKA (reference sequence). The CDR3 covers 15 residues. Between the trimmed V and J ends, which lost 4 bases and 0 bases, there was a span of 14 bases. The CDR3: CSATILGGSTDTQYF. In DNA, the CDR3 is TGCAGTGCTACCATTTTGGGGGGCAGCACAGATACGCAGTATTTT.

J is TRBJ2-1 and V is TRBV7-2; TRBD2 aligns across 10 bases. The germline V gene has CDR1 SGHTA and CDR2 FQGNSA. With 2 bases clipped from V and 7 bases from J, the junction kept 8 bases outside the gene matches. This CDR3 has 16 amino acids. CDR3 sequence reads: CASSLSLSGGRNEQFF. CDR3 coding DNA: TGTGCCAGCAGCTTATCTCTTAGCGGGGGGAGGAATGAGCAGTTCTTC.

This clonotype was observed at least ten times. This sequence joins TRBV4-2 and TRBJ2-7; 11 positions match TRBD2. Germline V lookup: CDR1 LGHNA, CDR2 YNFKEQ. Unmatched junction bases numbered 7, after V lost 0 bases and J lost 3 bases. The CDR3 totals 17 residues. CDR3 DNA sequence: TGTGCCAGCAGCCAAGACGATTTTAGCGGGAGGGTCTACGAGCAGTACTTC. This encodes CASSQDDFSGRVYEQYF.

This clonotype showed up just a few times. The V gene is TRBV2, the J gene TRBJ2-5, with TRBD2 identical over 7 bases. The J segment lost 1 base and the V segment lost 7 bases, leaving 3 bases of the junction unmatched. Germline V gene sequence: CDR1 SNHLY, CDR2 FYNNEI. This CDR3 contains 13 residues. The CDR3 sequence: CASTAGTQETQYF. The CDR3 bases are TGTGCCAGCACAGCGGGGACCCAAGAGACCCAGTACTTC.

The chain employs TRBV12-3 or TRBV12-4 and TRBJ1-2; D possibly corresponds to TRBD1 (5 bases). Trimming cost V 6 bases and J 0 bases, with 11 bases left between them. This CDR3 has 14 amino acids. This CDR3 reads CASRSDTANYGYTF. The CDR3 region has the DNA TGTGCCAGCAGATCGGACACCGCTAACTATGGCTACACCTTC.

This clonotype was recorded at least ten times. This sequence joins TRBV4-1 and TRBJ2-4; no clear D gene. Germline V gene data show CDR1 as MGHRA and CDR2 as YSYEKL. The CDR3 runs to 15 residues. The V and J ends lost 2 bases and 1 base respectively, with 9 bases between them. CDR3 DNA: TGCGCCAGCAGCCAACTGGGGAACGCCAAAAACATTCAGTACTTC. This codes for CASSQLGNAKNIQYF.

The J gene is TRBJ2-1, the V gene TRBV19; 13 bases are a match to TRBD2. This CDR3 region has 16 residues. The germline V gene encodes CDR1 LNHDA and CDR2 SQIVND (reference sequence). The J segment lost 7 bases and the V segment lost 5 bases, leaving 8 bases of the junction unmatched. CDR3: CASSPEGLAGRNEQFF. CDR3 bases: TGTGCCAGTAGTCCCGAGGGACTAGCGGGGAGGAATGAGCAGTTCTTC.